Described below is a single TCR beta chain sequence and its context. The data originate from a study of blood T cell repertoires in COVID-19. Study summary: From T cells, B-cell-depleted T cells, or PBMCs came the material, which was cDNA or gDNA.

V dropped 3 bases and J dropped 1; count of bases not matched to a gene: 8. This CDR3 region has 17 residues. The V gene's germline CDR1 is LNHDA and CDR2 SQIVND (reference sequence). The authors' processing: Estimation of nucleated cell counts was performed using reference gene primer amplification. Method: immunoSEQ multiplex PCR; TCRdb's copy keeps in-frame clones and lacks some. V, J and clone size were drawn from that table, and D and trimming were deduced from the DNA. The table records 200,000 to 250,000 clones, about 90% of them present only once. Sample: peripheral blood. The chain has TRBV19 and TRBJ1-2; 10 nucleotides line up with TRBD1. The sequence derives from a woman under 30 who had recovered from COVID-19. CDR3 in DNA: TGTGCCAGTAGTATCTTCCGGGGACAGGGGAGTAACTATGGCTACACCTTC. Protein product: CASSIFRGQGSNYGYTF.